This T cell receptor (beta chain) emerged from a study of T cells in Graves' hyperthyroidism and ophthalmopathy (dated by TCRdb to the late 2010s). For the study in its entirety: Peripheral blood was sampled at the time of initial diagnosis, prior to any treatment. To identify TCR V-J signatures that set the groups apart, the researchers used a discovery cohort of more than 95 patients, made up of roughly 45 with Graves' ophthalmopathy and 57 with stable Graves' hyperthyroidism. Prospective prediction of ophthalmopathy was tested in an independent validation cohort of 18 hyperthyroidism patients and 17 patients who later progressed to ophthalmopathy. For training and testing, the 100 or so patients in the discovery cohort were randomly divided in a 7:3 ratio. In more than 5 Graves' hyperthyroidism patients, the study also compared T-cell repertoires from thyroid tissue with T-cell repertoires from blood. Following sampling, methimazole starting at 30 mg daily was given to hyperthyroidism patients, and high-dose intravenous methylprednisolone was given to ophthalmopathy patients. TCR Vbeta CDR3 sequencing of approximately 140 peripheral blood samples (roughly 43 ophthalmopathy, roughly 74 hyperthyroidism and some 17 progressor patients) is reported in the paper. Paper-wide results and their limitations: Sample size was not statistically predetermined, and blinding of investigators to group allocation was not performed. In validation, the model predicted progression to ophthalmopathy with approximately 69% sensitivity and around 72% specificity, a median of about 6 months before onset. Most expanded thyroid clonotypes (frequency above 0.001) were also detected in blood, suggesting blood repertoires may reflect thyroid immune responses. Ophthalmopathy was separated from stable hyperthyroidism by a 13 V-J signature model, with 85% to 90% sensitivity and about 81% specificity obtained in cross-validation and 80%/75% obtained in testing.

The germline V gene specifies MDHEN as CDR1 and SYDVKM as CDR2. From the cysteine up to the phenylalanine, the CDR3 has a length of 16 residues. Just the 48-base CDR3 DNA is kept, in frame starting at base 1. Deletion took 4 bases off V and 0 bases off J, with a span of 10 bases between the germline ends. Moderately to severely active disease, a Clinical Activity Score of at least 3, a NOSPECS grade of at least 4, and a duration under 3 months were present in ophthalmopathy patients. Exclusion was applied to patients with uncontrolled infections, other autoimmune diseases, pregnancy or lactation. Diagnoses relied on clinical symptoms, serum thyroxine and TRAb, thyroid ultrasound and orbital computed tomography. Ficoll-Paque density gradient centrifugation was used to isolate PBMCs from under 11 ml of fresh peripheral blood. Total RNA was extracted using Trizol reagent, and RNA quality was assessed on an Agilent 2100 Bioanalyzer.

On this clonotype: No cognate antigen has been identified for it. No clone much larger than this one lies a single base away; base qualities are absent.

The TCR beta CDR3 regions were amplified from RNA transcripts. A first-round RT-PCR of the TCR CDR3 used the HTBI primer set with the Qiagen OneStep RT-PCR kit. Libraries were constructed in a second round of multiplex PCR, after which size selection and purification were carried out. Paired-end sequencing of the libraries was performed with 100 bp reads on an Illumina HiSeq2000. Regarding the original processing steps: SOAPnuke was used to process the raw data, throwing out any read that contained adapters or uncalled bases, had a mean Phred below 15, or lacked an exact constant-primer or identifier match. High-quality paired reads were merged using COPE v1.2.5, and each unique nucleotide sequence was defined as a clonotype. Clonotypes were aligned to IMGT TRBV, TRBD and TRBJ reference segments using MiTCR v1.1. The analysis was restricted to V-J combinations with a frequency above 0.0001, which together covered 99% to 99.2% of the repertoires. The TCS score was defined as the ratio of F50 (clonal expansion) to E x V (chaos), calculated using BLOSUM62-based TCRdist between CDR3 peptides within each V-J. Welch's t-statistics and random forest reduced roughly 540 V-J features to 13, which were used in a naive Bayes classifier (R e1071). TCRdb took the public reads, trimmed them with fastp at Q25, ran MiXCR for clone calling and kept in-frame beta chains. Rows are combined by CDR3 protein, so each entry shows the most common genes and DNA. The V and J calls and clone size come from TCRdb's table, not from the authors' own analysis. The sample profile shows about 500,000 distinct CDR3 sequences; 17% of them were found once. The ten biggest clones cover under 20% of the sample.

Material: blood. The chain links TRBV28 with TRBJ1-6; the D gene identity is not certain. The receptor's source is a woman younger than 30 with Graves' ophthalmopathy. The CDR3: CASSSTLNSYNSPLHF. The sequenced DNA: TGTGCCAGCAGTTCCACCTTGAACTCCTATAATTCACCCCTCCACTTT.